This T cell receptor beta chain originates from a study of blood T cell repertoires in COVID-19. About the research overall: T cells, B-cell-depleted T cells, or PBMCs provided the cDNA or gDNA that served as material.

Study processing details: Nucleated cell counts were estimated from reference gene primer amplification. The protocol was immunoSEQ multiplex PCR, while the TCRdb copy is restricted to in-frame clones and leaves out a portion. The D gene and trimming were derived from the DNA, and the V and J assignments and clone size from that table. The table shows 300,000 to 400,000 clones, with around nine tenths occurring only once. V gave up 5 bases and J gave up 5 bases; unmatched junction bases: 9. CDR3 length: 17 residues. The germline V gene has CDR1 MNHEY and CDR2 SMNVEV (reference sequence). Material: PBMCs or T cells enriched from blood (not recorded which). The rearrangement links TRBV27 to TRBJ2-2; TRBD2 matches 12 bases. The TCR was taken from a woman in her 30s with acute COVID-19. CDR3 nucleotides: TGTGCCAGCAGTCACTCCCGGACTAGCGGGGAAACCGGGGAGCTGTTTTTT. It encodes CASSHSRTSGETGELFF.